This T cell receptor (beta chain) stems from a study of type 1 and type 2 diabetes patients. Overall study results and limits: V and J gene usage correlated at roughly 0.97 between type 2 diabetes and control samples.

V lost 2 bases and J 5 bases, leaving 7 bases between the germline ends. This CDR3 has 13 residues. The germline CDR1 and CDR2 sequences are WNHNN and SYGVQD (reference sequence). Note on this clonotype: Its antigen is unknown.

Genomic DNA was the PCR template. The TCR beta CDR3 region was amplified using 30 forward and 13 reverse primers. TCRdb recomputed calls from the multiplex PCR reads with MiXCR, one row per CDR3 protein. Here the sample spans about 290,000 distinct CDR3 sequences, 47% being singletons. Each diabetic donor fulfilled classification criteria for either type 1 or type 2. This sequence originates from a man aged 18-30 years with type 2 diabetes. This chain links TRBV10-1 with TRBJ1-5, with a possible D match to TRBD1 (6 bases). The sample was peripheral blood mononuclear cells (PBMCs). The CDR3 sequence is CASSEGGHQPQHF. The DNA for the CDR3 is TGCGCCAGCAGTGAGGGGGGGCATCAGCCCCAGCATTTT.